Shown below are 21 T cell receptor beta chains from a single sample sequenced in a study of cytomegalovirus exposure and HLA in healthy donors. Produced via immunoSEQ multiplex PCR; TCRdb's table is partial and in-frame only. The data contain some 130,000 clones, 89% of them singletons. Sequenced: PBMCs. Receptors were obtained from a woman under 30 in good health and CMV-seronegative.

The chain joins TRBV4-1 to TRBJ1-4; possible D gene TRBD1, 5 bases. The V end lost 6 bases, the J end lost 7 bases, and 18 bases lay between the germline ends. From germline, CDR1 is MGHRA and CDR2 YSYEKL. The CDR3 is 15 amino acids. CDR3 residues: CASRTTGGSGEKLFF. The CDR3 DNA reads as TGCGCCAGCAGAACCACCGGGGGGTCGGGTGAAAAACTGTTTTTT.

This clone was counted once. CDR3 sequence (DNA): TGTGCCAGCAGTGAAAGGGACAGGTATGATCAGCCCCAGCATTTT. Translating gives CASSERDRYDQPQHF. The chain has TRBV6-1 and TRBJ1-5; TRBD1 aligns across 8 bases. V was pared by 2 bases and J by 5 bases, with 5 bases of the junction left unmatched. CDR1 and CDR2 (germline): MNHNS, SASEGT. This CDR3 region has 15 residues.

This clone was detected only once. This sequence joins TRBV18 and TRBJ2-5, with TRBD1 identical over 9 bases. CDR1 and CDR2 from the germline V gene are KGHSH and LQKENI. The V gene end was trimmed by 3 bases and the J gene end by 5 bases; junction bases not matched to a gene: 7. This CDR3 has 15 amino acids. CDR3 protein: CASSPGQGLRETQYF. CDR3 DNA: TGTGCCAGCTCACCGGGACAGGGTTTACGTGAGACCCAGTACTTC.

This clone appeared once. This rearrangement joins TRBV9 to TRBJ1-3; D unresolved. Germline loops: CDR1 SGDLS, CDR2 YYNGEE. The CDR3 extends over 14 amino acids. V lost 1 base and J lost 5, with 10 bases in between. CDR3 nucleotide sequence: TGTGCCAGCAGCGTATCCGGGGATCGAAACACCATATATTTT. Translation gives CASSVSGDRNTIYF.

This rearrangement joins TRBV6-1 to TRBJ1-5; possibly TRBD1 for D (5 bases). The V gene's germline CDR1 is MNHNS and CDR2 SASEGT. This CDR3 has 15 amino acids. Trimming cost V 8 bases and J 4 bases, with 18 bases left between them. For the CDR3, the DNA is TGTGCCAGCCGTACGGGGGGAGGGCGAAATCAGCCCCAGCATTTT. It translates to CASRTGGGRNQPQHF.

The J gene is TRBJ1-1, the V gene TRBV7-9; possibly TRBD1 for D (6 bases). CDR1 is SEHNR and CDR2 is FQNEAQ in the germline V gene (reference sequence). Trimming shortened V by 5 bases and J by 2 bases, and 15 bases separated the two germline ends. The CDR3 spans 15 residues. This chain's CDR3 is CASSGDQGINTEAFF. The CDR3 DNA reads as TGTGCCAGCAGCGGGGATCAGGGGATCAACACTGAAGCTTTCTTT. Full variable domain (rest looked up from reference TRBV7-9 and TRBJ1-1): DTGVSQNPRHKITKRGQNVTFRCDPISEHNRLYWYRQTLGQGPEFLTYFQNEAQLEKSRLLSDRFSAERPKGSFSTLEIQRTEQGDSAMYLCASSGDQGINTEAFFGQGTRLTVV.

V usage is TRBV2 and J usage is TRBJ1-1; D may be TRBD1 (6 bases). Trimming removed 9 bases from V and 4 bases from J, with 21 bases in between. Germline CDR1 is SNHLY and CDR2 is FYNNEI. The CDR3 totals 15 residues. This CDR3 reads CASSRGAFGGTEAFF. The CDR3 nucleotides are TGTGCCAGTTCGCGGGGGGCTTTCGGAGGCACTGAAGCTTTCTTT.

This sequence joins TRBV9 and TRBJ2-7; the D gene is possibly TRBD2 (5 bases). V shed 4 bases and J shed 2 bases, with 13 bases lying between them. The CDR3 length is 14 residues. The germline V gene has CDR1 SGDLS and CDR2 YYNGEE. As DNA, the CDR3 is TGTGCCAGCAGCCCCGGGGAGCGACCCTACGAGCAGTACTTC. It translates to CASSPGERPYEQYF.

This clone was seen just once. The rearrangement links TRBV9 to TRBJ1-4; D might be TRBD1 (5 bases). V lost 3 bases and J 8 bases, leaving 20 bases between the germline ends. Germline values: CDR1 SGDLS, CDR2 YYNGEE. The CDR3 sequence is 16 residues long. CDR3 amino acids: CASSGRYMGGEEKLFF. The CDR3 nucleotides are TGTGCCAGCAGCGGACGTTATATGGGAGGGGAGGAAAAACTGTTTTTT.

The rearrangement joins TRBV2 to TRBJ2-5; 13 nucleotides agree with TRBD2. Germline lookup yields CDR1 SNHLY and CDR2 FYNNEI. The CDR3 is 15 residues long. The V segment lost 8 bases and the J segment 5 bases; nucleotides outside the gene matches: 8. The CDR3 reads CASSLAGGPAETQYF. CDR3 DNA: TGTGCCAGCTCACTAGCGGGGGGGCCGGCGGAGACCCAGTACTTC.

V gene TRBV4-1 combines with J gene TRBJ1-1; D perhaps matches TRBD1 (5 bases). V lost 5 bases to trimming and J lost 7 bases, with 14 bases between them. The CDR3 totals 13 residues. The germline V gene encodes CDR1 MGHRA and CDR2 YSYEKL. CDR3 DNA: TGCGCCAGCAGCTCCTGGGCGGGGCTTGAAGCTTTCTTT. Translated, it gives CASSSWAGLEAFF.

The V call is TRBV5-6, the J call TRBJ1-1, with D unresolved. V was cut by 1 base and J by 1 base, with 5 bases left in between. Germline CDR1 reads SGHDT; CDR2 reads YYEEEE. The CDR3 runs to 13 residues. This CDR3 is CASSLLPNTEAFF. In DNA, the CDR3 is TGTGCCAGCAGCTTGCTACCGAACACTGAAGCTTTCTTT.

The chain carries TRBV18 and TRBJ1-4; D is unresolved. The V gene lost 2 bases and the J gene lost 7 bases, with 17 bases spanning the gap. The CDR3 spans 16 residues. Germline V gives CDR1 KGHSH, CDR2 LQKENI. The CDR3 reads CASSPKRDNMGEKLFF. The CDR3 DNA reads TGTGCCAGCTCACCAAAGAGGGATAACATGGGTGAAAAACTGTTTTTT.

This chain connects TRBV7-9 to TRBJ2-5; D is possibly TRBD1 (6 bases). Germline V gene sequence: CDR1 SEHNR, CDR2 FQNEAQ (reference sequence). The CDR3 length is 16 residues. Trimming removed 5 bases from V and 4 bases from J, with 20 bases in between. The chain's CDR3 is CASSQAQGPGGETQYF. The CDR3 bases are TGTGCCAGCAGCCAAGCACAGGGCCCTGGGGGAGAGACCCAGTACTTC. The full variable domain, in which reference TRBV7-9 and TRBJ2-5 provide the parts outside the CDR3, is DTGVSQNPRHKITKRGQNVTFRCDPISEHNRLYWYRQTLGQGPEFLTYFQNEAQLEKSRLLSDRFSAERPKGSFSTLEIQRTEQGDSAMYLCASSQAQGPGGETQYFGPGTRLLVL.

The genes are TRBV11-3 and TRBJ1-3, with TRBD1 matching over 9 bases. V was clipped by 4 bases and J by 0 bases; unmatched bases: 4. This CDR3 contains 16 residues. Germline values: CDR1 SGHNT, CDR2 YENEEA. The CDR3 nucleotides are TGTGCCAGCAGCTCGGGACAGGGCAACTCTGGAAACACCATATATTTT. This gives the protein CASSSGQGNSGNTIYF.

The V and J genes are TRBV28 and TRBJ2-7; no definite D call. The length of the CDR3 is 11 residues. Germline values: CDR1 MDHEN, CDR2 SYDVKM. Trimming shortened V by 6 bases and J by 4 bases, and 7 bases separated the two germline ends. Here the CDR3 reads CASRELYEQYF. CDR3 DNA: TGTGCCAGCAGGGAGTTATACGAGCAGTACTTC.

The chain carries TRBV4-2 and TRBJ1-5; D not resolved. Germline values: CDR1 LGHNA, CDR2 YNFKEQ. The CDR3 is 13 amino acids. The V end lost 0 bases, the J end lost 10 bases, and 10 bases lay between the germline ends. The CDR3 sequence: CASSQDHGFPQHF. DNA for the CDR3: TGTGCCAGCAGCCAAGATCACGGGTTTCCCCAGCATTTT.

This chain connects TRBV2 to TRBJ2-1; TRBD2 agrees at 10 bases. Germline loops: CDR1 SNHLY, CDR2 FYNNEI. The CDR3 extends over 15 amino acids. The ends lost 5 bases at V and 3 bases at J; junction bases unmatched: 4. In DNA, the CDR3 is TGTGCCAGCAGTTTAGCGGGGGGTGGCTACAATGAGCAGTTCTTC. It translates to CASSLAGGGYNEQFF.

This chain joins TRBV10-2 and TRBJ2-7, with D tentatively TRBD1 (6 bases). CDR3 length: 14 amino acids. Trimming removed 0 bases at V and 2 bases at J, with 8 bases between. The V gene's germline CDR1 is WSHSY and CDR2 SAAADI. The CDR3 DNA is TGCGCCAGCAGTGAGTCGAGGGGGACCTACGAGCAGTACTTC. Amino acids: CASSESRGTYEQYF.

The V call is TRBV6-5, the J call TRBJ1-2, with a weak D call TRBD1 (5 bases). The CDR3 loop spans 11 amino acids. V lost 4 bases, J lost 8 bases, and 8 bases lay in between. The germline V gene encodes CDR1 MNHEY and CDR2 SVGAGI. CDR3 in amino acids: CASSSAGGYTF. The DNA for the CDR3 is TGTGCCAGCAGTTCGGCAGGGGGCTACACCTTC.

This chain joins TRBV18 and TRBJ2-7, with TRBD2 as a possible D gene (6 bases). This CDR3 comprises 18 residues. Between the trimmed V and J ends, which lost 0 bases and 3 bases, there was a span of 21 bases. Germline CDR1 is KGHSH and CDR2 is LQKENI. CDR3 region: CASSPPIWGDGPFYEQYF. The CDR3 DNA reads as TGTGCCAGCTCACCACCGATTTGGGGGGACGGACCGTTCTACGAGCAGTACTTC.